One sample yielded the 6 T cell receptor beta chains listed below, sequenced in a study of blood T cell repertoires in COVID-19. The method was immunoSEQ multiplex PCR; TCRdb's version includes in-frame clones alone and lacks a portion of them. This sample has about 300,000 clones; less than 85% occur once, and the top ten carry roughly 1.5%. Material: peripheral blood. The receptors come from a human donor with COVID-19, enrolled during active disease. The donor label of this sample is uncertain.

The rearrangement uses TRBV9 and TRBJ2-1; D possibly corresponds to TRBD2 (6 bases). CDR1 is SGDLS, CDR2 YYNGEE, per germline. V lost 5 bases to trimming and J lost 4 bases, with 13 bases between them. CDR3 size: 14 residues. The chain's CDR3 is CASSLGGIYNEQFF. CDR3 DNA: TGTGCCAGCAGTCTGGGCGGGATTTACAATGAGCAGTTCTTC.

This clone was found a few times. The rearrangement links TRBV6-5 to TRBJ2-5, with 9 bases lining up with TRBD2. V gave up 5 bases and J gave up 6 bases; unmatched junction bases: 10. The germline V gene has CDR1 MNHEY and CDR2 SVGAGI. The CDR3 totals 15 residues. CDR3 DNA: TGTGCCAGCAGTCCCTCGCTAGCGGGGCCCCAGACCCAGTACTTC. This translates into CASSPSLAGPQTQYF.

The chain joins TRBV5-1 to TRBJ2-1; 9 bases agree with TRBD2. Germline CDR1 and CDR2: SGHRS and YFSETQ. This CDR3 contains 16 residues. Trimming cost V 4 bases and J 1 base; bases outside gene matches: 6. In DNA, the CDR3 is TGCGCCAGCAGCGCCCCGACTAGCGGATCCTACAATGAGCAGTTCTTC. Residues: CASSAPTSGSYNEQFF.

V is TRBV11-2 and J is TRBJ1-4; 8 bases map to TRBD1. This CDR3 is built from 18 residues. Per germline, CDR1 SGHAT and CDR2 FQNNGV. With 1 base clipped from V and 0 bases from J, the junction kept 7 bases outside the gene matches. CDR3 region: CASSLGQGFASTNEKLFF. The CDR3 nucleotides read TGTGCCAGCAGCTTAGGACAGGGGTTCGCCTCAACTAATGAAAAACTGTTTTTT. Full variable domain (remainder filled in from reference TRBV11-2 and TRBJ1-4): EAGVAQSPRYKIIEKRQSVAFWCNPISGHATLYWYQQILGQGPKLLIQFQNNGVVDDSQLPKDRFSAERLKGVDSTLKIQPAKLEDSAVYLCASSLGQGFASTNEKLFFGSGTQLSVL.

The chain couples TRBV9 to TRBJ1-1, with TRBD1 identical over 8 bases. This CDR3 contains 16 residues. The V gene's germline CDR1 is SGDLS and CDR2 YYNGEE. The V gene end was trimmed by 0 bases and the J gene end by 0 bases; junction bases not matched to a gene: 4. The CDR3 loop reads CASSVGGQGVNTEAFF. The CDR3 DNA sequence: TGTGCCAGCAGCGTAGGCGGACAGGGCGTGAACACTGAAGCTTTCTTT.

The chain is built from TRBV29-1 and TRBJ2-3, with D hard to call. CDR3 length: 14 residues. Germline CDR1 is SQVTM and CDR2 is ANQGSEA. Trimming stripped 2 bases from V and 2 bases from J, with 11 bases between. The CDR3 here is CSVEPEITTDTQYF. For the CDR3, the DNA is TGCAGCGTTGAACCGGAGATCACCACAGATACGCAGTATTTT.